This T cell receptor (beta chain) was identified during a study of OX40 agonist ivuxolimab in advanced cancers. TCRdb keeps only in-frame clones here, not all; method: immunoSEQ multiplex PCR. The sample includes over 35,000 clones, more than 85% of them seen just once. The CDR3 extends over 15 amino acids. Germline V gives CDR1 ENHRY, CDR2 SYGVKD. J was trimmed by 3 bases and V by 6 bases; bases with no gene match: 11. This TCR was recovered from an adult with an advanced solid tumor such as melanoma, head and neck, liver or kidney cancer. The chain employs TRBV10-3 and TRBJ2-7, with 7 positions matching TRBD2. The sample in question was CD4+ or CD8+ T cells sorted from blood, obtained in a trial of the OX40 agonist ivuxolimab. As DNA, the CDR3 is TGTGCCATCAGAGCAGTGGGGGGGAAAGTCTACGAGCAGTACTTC. Protein product: CAIRAVGGKVYEQYF.